The source of this TCR delta chain is a study of Vδ1+ human thymocytes. Study-wide points: Donors shared many TRG clonotypes but few TRD clonotypes. Highly polyclonal TRG and TRD repertoires with Gaussian CDR3 length distributions appeared in thymus.

Extracted RNA was reverse transcribed into cDNA. The CDR3 regions were amplified by multiplex PCR from V-gene primers to a constant-region primer. TCRdb reanalyzed the multiplex PCR reads using CATT. The sample holds under 85,000 delta-chain clones; around 34% are singletons and the top ten take roughly 0.25%. The CDR3 contains 17 residues. The germline V gene has CDR1 TSWWSYY and CDR2 QGS. V lost 2 bases to trimming and J lost 8 bases, with 24 bases between them. Comment on this clone: The antigen remains unidentified.

This clonotype originated in a boy in the first two years of life who had congenital heart surgery. V usage is TRDV1 and J usage is TRDJ1, with D possibly being TRDD2 (6 bases). Sequences were obtained from Vdelta1+ gamma-delta thymocytes from the thymus. Subset indicated: FACS-sorted CD3+ TCRalphabeta- TCRVdelta1+ TCRVdelta2- thymocytes. CDR3 sequence (DNA): TGTGCTCTTGGGGAATCTTCCTTCTACTGGTGTAAGAGGAAACTCATCTTT. This gives the protein CALGESSFYWCKRKLIF.